These 24 T cell receptor beta chains were sequenced from one sample in a study of cytomegalovirus exposure and HLA in healthy donors. Primers: 60 Vbeta forward and 13 Jbeta reverse. TCRdb keeps only in-frame clones here, not all; method: immunoSEQ multiplex PCR. The profile covers approximately 220,000 clones, with over 80% appearing a single time and 0.71% taken by the ten largest. The sequenced sample was PBMCs. The receptors stem from a boy aged 2 to 10 in good health and CMV-seronegative.

The V call is TRBV11-1, the J call TRBJ2-6; 11 bases are shared with TRBD1. The germline gives CDR1 SGHAT, CDR2 FQDESV (reference sequence). V was pared by 5 bases and J by 8 bases, with 5 bases of the junction left unmatched. The length of the CDR3 is 15 residues. The CDR3 loop is CASSPQDRGPNVLTF. CDR3 sequence (DNA): TGTGCCAGCAGCCCTCAGGACAGGGGGCCCAACGTCCTGACTTTC.

In nucleotides, the CDR3 is TGTGCCAGCGGCAACTTTGGTGGAGCTAGCACAGATACGCAGTATTTT. Its protein is CASGNFGGASTDTQYF. V and J are TRBV6-4 and TRBJ2-3, with D hard to call. Germline V gene lookup returns CDR1 MRHNA and CDR2 SNTAGT. The CDR3 is 16 residues long. Trimming cost V 8 bases and J 0 bases, with 18 bases left between them.

This sequence joins TRBV14 and TRBJ1-1, with D tentatively TRBD1 (6 bases). CDR1 SGHDN and CDR2 FVKESK come from the germline V gene. V lost 5 bases and J 5 bases, leaving 18 bases between the germline ends. The CDR3 has 15 residues. The CDR3 protein is CASSTRQAGWTEAFF. DNA of the CDR3: TGTGCCAGCAGCACCCGACAGGCCGGATGGACTGAAGCTTTCTTT.

The rearrangement joins TRBV6-1 to TRBJ1-5; no definite D call. CDR1 is MNHNS, CDR2 SASEGT, per germline. The CDR3 is made up of 12 amino acids. The ends were cut back, 7 bases at V and 7 bases at J, with 11 bases in the middle. CDR3 DNA sequence: TGTGCCAGCATGGCGGGATCCCAGCCCCAGCATTTT. Protein: CASMAGSQPQHF.

The chain combines TRBV10-1 with TRBJ2-2; TRBD1 might be the D (6 bases). The V end lost 6 bases, the J end lost 7 bases, and 12 bases lay between the germline ends. Germline CDR1 reads WNHNN; CDR2 reads SYGVQD (reference sequence). The CDR3 has 13 residues. The CDR3, as DNA: TGCGCCAGCAGATGGGGGCCGGACGGGGAGCTGTTTTTT. It codes for CASRWGPDGELFF.

The chain couples TRBV7-9 to TRBJ1-2; TRBD1 aligns across 7 bases. This CDR3 spans 13 amino acids. J was trimmed by 8 bases and V by 7 bases; bases with no gene match: 10. Germline CDR1 and CDR2: SEHNR and FQNEAQ (reference sequence). The CDR3 spells CASNIGQAPGYTF. The DNA of the CDR3 is TGTGCCAGCAATATCGGACAGGCCCCGGGCTACACCTTC.

The chain employs TRBV30 and TRBJ2-3, with D uncertain. The CDR3 has 14 amino acids. Per germline, CDR1 GTSNPN and CDR2 SVGIG (reference sequence). V was trimmed by 0 bases and J by 1 base, leaving 8 bases between them. CDR3 sequence: CAWSVRIRTDTQYF. The CDR3 DNA follows: TGTGCCTGGAGTGTGAGAATCCGCACAGATACGCAGTATTTT.

The chain employs TRBV6-1 and TRBJ2-5, with 7 bases aligning to TRBD2. The CDR3 extends over 13 amino acids. Germline CDR1 MNHNS, CDR2 SASEGT. V dropped 6 bases and J dropped 5; count of bases not matched to a gene: 6. The CDR3 protein is CASRGGVIETQYF. The CDR3 DNA is TGTGCCAGCAGGGGGGGGGTGATTGAGACCCAGTACTTC.

The V call is TRBV4-1, the J call TRBJ1-2, with D maybe TRBD1 (6 bases). Germline V gene sequence: CDR1 MGHRA, CDR2 YSYEKL. This CDR3 has 15 residues. Trimming stripped 4 bases from V and 2 bases from J, with 14 bases between. CDR3 amino acids: CASSLQGKGNYGYTF. The CDR3 DNA follows: TGCGCCAGCAGCCTACAGGGTAAAGGGAACTATGGCTACACCTTC.

J is TRBJ2-1 and V is TRBV27; 8 bases map to TRBD2. There are 16 residues in the CDR3. The trim removed 0 bases at V and 10 bases at J, leaving 11 bases unmatched. Per germline, CDR1 MNHEY and CDR2 SMNVEV (reference sequence). In DNA, the CDR3 is TGTGCCAGCAGTTTATCAGCAGGGGCCTCGGGGGGGGAGCAGTTCTTC. Residues: CASSLSAGASGGEQFF.

The rearrangement uses TRBV30 and TRBJ2-2; 9 positions match TRBD1. CDR3 length: 14 amino acids. V was pared by 8 bases and J by 7 bases, with 11 bases of the junction left unmatched. Germline CDR1 reads GTSNPN; CDR2 reads SVGIG (reference sequence). The CDR3 coding sequence is TGTGCCGGACAACAGGGGGCGGGAGACGGGGAGCTGTTTTTT. This sequence encodes CAGQQGAGDGELFF.

The chain carries TRBV7-9 and TRBJ2-1; no definite D call. The V end lost 4 bases, the J end lost 8 bases, and 3 bases lay between the germline ends. Looked up from germline, CDR1 is SEHNR and CDR2 is FQNEAQ (reference sequence). The CDR3 spans 10 residues. The CDR3 region has the DNA TGTGCCAGCAGCTCGTATGAGCAGTTCTTC. Translated, it gives CASSSYEQFF.

The chain joins TRBV19 to TRBJ2-5; possible D gene TRBD1, 6 bases. Germline CDR1 and CDR2: LNHDA and SQIVND (reference sequence). The V and J ends lost 5 bases and 1 base respectively, with 11 bases between them. The CDR3 has 14 amino acids. DNA for the CDR3: TGTGCCAGTAGTGGACGACAGGCCCAAGAGACCCAGTACTTC. This gives the protein CASSGRQAQETQYF.

The rearrangement joins TRBV11-2 to TRBJ2-2; a possible D gene is TRBD2 (6 bases). The ends were cut back, 1 base at V and 7 bases at J, with 7 bases in the middle. This CDR3 region has 13 residues. Germline loops: CDR1 SGHAT, CDR2 FQNNGV. As DNA, the CDR3 is TGTGCCAGCAGCTTAGGGGGGGACGGGGAGCTGTTTTTT. Encoded protein: CASSLGGDGELFF.

The chain couples TRBV5-1 to TRBJ2-5, with TRBD1 as a possible D gene (6 bases). The ends were cut back, 3 bases at V and 2 bases at J, with 23 bases in the middle. This CDR3 region has 18 residues. Germline CDR1 SGHRS, CDR2 YFSETQ. DNA for the CDR3: TGCGCCAGCAGCTCCTACCGGGACGGACAGCGGCCGCAAGAGACCCAGTACTTC. Translation: CASSSYRDGQRPQETQYF.

The chain recombines TRBV6-6 with TRBJ1-5, with TRBD1 identical over 8 bases. V lost 4 bases and J lost 0; bases outside the gene matches: 5. This CDR3 comprises 16 residues. CDR1 is MNHNY, CDR2 SVGAGI, per germline (reference sequence). CDR3 DNA: TGTGCCAGCAGTTCGGGACAGGAATTTAGCAATCAGCCCCAGCATTTT. It codes for CASSSGQEFSNQPQHF.

This clone was recorded only once. V usage is TRBV9 and J usage is TRBJ2-5, with 7 bases identical to TRBD1. The germline gives CDR1 SGDLS, CDR2 YYNGEE. CDR3 length equals 15 residues. The ends lost 3 bases at V and 3 bases at J; junction bases unmatched: 8. In DNA form, the CDR3 reads TGTGCCAGCAGCGCCCGTACCGGGACAGAAGAGACCCAGTACTTC. It codes for CASSARTGTEETQYF.

CDR3: CATGTGSYEQYF. The CDR3 DNA is TGTGCCACCGGGACAGGCTCCTACGAGCAGTACTTC. The chain couples TRBV18 to TRBJ2-7; TRBD1 aligns across 8 bases. In germline, CDR1 is KGHSH, CDR2 LQKENI. The CDR3 length is 12 residues. V lost 10 bases and J lost 0; bases outside the gene matches: 2.

The V call is TRBV7-3, the J call TRBJ2-1; D is perhaps TRBD2 (6 bases). This CDR3 is 14 amino acids long. Per the germline V gene, CDR1 is SGHTA and CDR2 is FQGTGA. Trimming took off 5 bases at V and 7 bases at J, with 15 bases between the two ends. This CDR3 reads CASSPGLGPNEQFF. In DNA, the CDR3 is TGTGCCAGCAGCCCGGGACTGGGTCCGAATGAGCAGTTCTTC.

The chain couples TRBV27 to TRBJ2-7; 10 bases align to TRBD2. The CDR3 runs 16 residues. J was trimmed by 5 bases and V by 0 bases; bases with no gene match: 7. Germline values: CDR1 MNHEY, CDR2 SMNVEV (reference sequence). This CDR3 reads CASSLSPAGGSNEQYF. In DNA, the CDR3 is TGTGCCAGCAGTTTATCGCCAGCGGGAGGGTCCAACGAGCAGTACTTC.

The gene calls are TRBV18 and TRBJ2-7, with TRBD2 identical over 9 bases. CDR1 is KGHSH and CDR2 is LQKENI in the germline V gene. The CDR3 extends over 17 amino acids. V shed 6 bases, J shed 3 bases, and the junction held 15 bases outside the gene matches. The CDR3 protein is CASSCPEGRTSDYEQYF. CDR3 coding DNA: TGTGCCAGCTCGTGCCCGGAGGGGAGGACTAGCGACTACGAGCAGTACTTC.

This chain connects TRBV27 to TRBJ1-2; D unclear. This CDR3 contains 13 residues. Between the trimmed V and J ends, which lost 5 bases and 8 bases, there was a span of 15 bases. Per the germline V gene, CDR1 is MNHEY and CDR2 is SMNVEV (reference sequence). CDR3: CASSPSSVAGYTF. CDR3 bases: TGTGCCAGCAGTCCCAGCAGCGTGGCGGGCTACACCTTC.

This rearrangement joins TRBV28 to TRBJ2-3; 8 nucleotides agree with TRBD1. Trimming at V came to 3 bases and at J to 3 bases, leaving 5 bases not matched to a gene. Germline CDR1 is MDHEN and CDR2 is SYDVKM. The CDR3 spans 15 residues. The CDR3 is CASSFGQGGTDTQYF. The CDR3 DNA reads TGTGCCAGCAGTTTCGGACAGGGTGGGACAGATACGCAGTATTTT.

V usage is TRBV2 and J usage is TRBJ2-1; tentative D call: TRBD2 (6 bases). In germline, CDR1 is SNHLY, CDR2 FYNNEI. This CDR3 has 15 amino acids. Trimming pared 6 bases from V and 4 bases from J, leaving 16 bases between. The CDR3 nucleotides are TGTGCCAGCAGGGGCGTCCGGGACTTGTACAATGAGCAGTTCTTC. It is translated as CASRGVRDLYNEQFF.